This T cell receptor beta chain was recorded in a study of blood T cell repertoires in COVID-19. In the original workflow: The assay estimated nucleated cells by amplifying reference gene primers. The repertoire was sequenced with immunoSEQ multiplex PCR; TCRdb's copy has only in-frame clones and lacks some. V, J and clone size reflect that table, while D and trimming were determined from the DNA. This table has roughly 350,000 clones, under 95% appearing once. Residents of 24 US areas, aged about 18 to 89 years, made up the participants. Between the trimmed V and J ends, which lost 2 bases and 6 bases, there was a span of 7 bases. This CDR3 comprises 13 residues. Germline V gives CDR1 SEHNR, CDR2 FQNEAQ (reference sequence).

Sequencing input: PBMCs or T cells enriched from blood (not recorded which). The chain recombines TRBV7-9 with TRBJ2-2; D not certain. This sequence was found in a woman aged 25 to 39 who had recovered from COVID-19. CDR3 sequence (DNA): TGTGCCAGCAGCTTAACCCTAGCCGGGGAGCTGTTTTTT. Residues: CASSLTLAGELFF.